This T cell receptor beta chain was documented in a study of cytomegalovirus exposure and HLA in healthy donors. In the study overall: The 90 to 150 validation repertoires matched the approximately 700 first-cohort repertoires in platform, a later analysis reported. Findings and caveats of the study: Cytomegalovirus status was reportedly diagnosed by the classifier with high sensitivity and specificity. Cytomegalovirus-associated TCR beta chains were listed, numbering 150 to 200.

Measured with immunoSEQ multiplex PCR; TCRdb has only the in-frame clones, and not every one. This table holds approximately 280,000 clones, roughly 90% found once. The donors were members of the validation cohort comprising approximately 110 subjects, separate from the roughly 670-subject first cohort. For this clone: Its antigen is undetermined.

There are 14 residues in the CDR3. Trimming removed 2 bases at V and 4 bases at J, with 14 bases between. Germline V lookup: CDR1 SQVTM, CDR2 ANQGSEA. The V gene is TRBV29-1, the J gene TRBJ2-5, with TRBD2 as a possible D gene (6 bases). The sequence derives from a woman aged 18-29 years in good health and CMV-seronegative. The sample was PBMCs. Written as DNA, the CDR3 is TGCAGCGTTGAATTGGGGGGTCGGGTAGAGACCCAGTACTTC. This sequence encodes CSVELGGRVETQYF.